This T cell receptor beta chain was sequenced in a study of naive and memory T cell subsets. An equimolar mix of two oligonucleotides served as the beta constant-region primer for TRBC1 and TRBC2. Ligated cDNA was amplified by four rounds of PCR with nested alpha and beta constant-region primers and SP2. TCRdb ran MiXCR on the UMI-ligation and nested PCR reads and lists one entry per CDR3 protein. The sample shows 15,000 to 20,000 distinct CDR3 sequences, about 9% of them seen only once. Comment on this clonotype: Antigen unknown.

Cells stained for CD3, CD4, CD8, CD45RA and CD27 were sorted into four subsets. After removal of 0 bases from V and 6 bases from J, the junction contained 6 bases not matched to a gene. The CDR3 loop spans 16 amino acids. Germline V gene sequence: CDR1 LGHDT, CDR2 YNNKEL (reference sequence). Findings of the study overall: Over 90% of naive TCR sequences appeared only once, unlike memory subsets.

Sequencing was done on a sample of central memory CD8+ T cells from blood. The clonotype was recovered from a human donor in good health. V usage is TRBV3-1 and J usage is TRBJ1-5; 9 nucleotides match TRBD1. The CDR3 protein is CASSQEQGAIVQPQHF. The CDR3 DNA sequence: TGTGCCAGCAGCCAAGAACAGGGGGCGATTGTTCAGCCCCAGCATTTT.